The rows below give T cell receptor beta chains drawn from one sample of a study of OX40 agonist ivuxolimab in advanced cancers. Sequencing used immunoSEQ multiplex PCR; TCRdb keeps in-frame clones, though not all of them. The sample consists of approximately 68,000 clones, around 83% of them appearing once. The material was CD4+ or CD8+ T cells sorted from blood, obtained in a trial of the OX40 agonist ivuxolimab. Every receptor here comes from an adult with an advanced solid tumor such as melanoma, head and neck, liver or kidney cancer. The CDR3 runs from the conserved cysteine through the conserved F or W. D genes are given only for firm matches. Part of the rows lack a size; the others show once, few, many or a class for expanded clones.

v_call	j_call	clone_size	d_call	cdr3_aa	cdr3_nt
TRBV7-2	TRBJ2-7	-	-	CASSLQGDEQYF	TGTGCCAGCAGCCTCCAGGGAGACGAGCAGTACTTC
TRBV27	TRBJ2-6	-	-	CASSLYLSGANVLTF	TGTGCCAGCAGTTTATACCTCTCTGGGGCCAACGTCCTGACTTTC
TRBV7-2	TRBJ2-7	-	-	CASSRDPSAGEQYF	TGTGCCAGCAGCCGGGACCCCTCAGCGGGTGAGCAGTACTTC
TRBV29-1	TRBJ2-1	once	-	CSVEIRARRNEQFF	TGCAGCGTTGAAATTAGAGCTAGGCGCAATGAGCAGTTCTTC
TRBV7-2	TRBJ2-3	-	-	CASSLKWGGIGTDTQYF	TGTGCCAGCAGCTTAAAGTGGGGCGGCATCGGCACAGATACGCAGTATTTT
TRBV11-3	TRBJ2-1	-	-	CASSLTSGGNEQFF	TGTGCCAGCAGCTTAACGTCTGGGGGCAATGAGCAGTTCTTC
TRBV9	TRBJ1-1	-	-	CASSVVRDNTEAFF	TGTGCCAGCAGCGTAGTTCGGGATAACACTGAAGCTTTCTTT
TRBV15	TRBJ1-1	-	-	CATSRDQGLNTEAFF	TGTGCCACCAGCAGAGATCAGGGGCTGAACACTGAAGCTTTCTTT
TRBV4-1	TRBJ2-3	few	TRBD2	CASSLGLATGTQYF	TGCGCCAGCAGCCTCGGACTAGCAACAGGTACGCAGTATTTT
TRBV30	TRBJ2-7	-	-	CAWTRHQADEQYF	TGTGCCTGGACCCGACATCAGGCGGACGAGCAGTACTTC
TRBV19	TRBJ2-2	-	-	CASSIERYTGELFF	TGTGCCAGTAGTATAGAACGGTACACCGGGGAGCTGTTTTTT
TRBV15	TRBJ1-3	-	-	CATSRGRGDSGNTIYF	TGTGCCACCAGCAGAGGGAGGGGGGACTCTGGAAACACCATATATTTT
TRBV7-2	TRBJ2-1	-	TRBD1	CASSLGFGVPGGNEQFF	TGTGCCAGCAGCTTAGGGTTCGGAGTTCCAGGGGGCAATGAGCAGTTCTTC
TRBV11-3	TRBJ2-7	-	TRBD1	CASSPQGDSYEQYF	TGTGCCAGCAGCCCCCAGGGGGACTCCTACGAGCAGTACTTC
TRBV5-1	TRBJ2-5	-	TRBD2	CASSWSGTSGGEETQYF	TGCGCCAGCAGCTGGTCCGGGACTAGCGGGGGGGAGGAGACCCAGTACTTC
TRBV28	TRBJ1-2	-	-	CASSRDDYTF	TGTGCCAGCAGCCGGGACGACTACACCTTC
TRBV2	TRBJ1-2	-	TRBD1	CASNTGTGGSDYTF	TGTGCCAGCAACACCGGGACAGGGGGGTCCGACTACACCTTC
TRBV5-1	TRBJ2-1	-	TRBD2	CASSQPRSGGGYNEQFF	TGCGCCAGCAGCCAACCTCGTTCCGGGGGGGGCTACAATGAGCAGTTCTTC
TRBV5-1	TRBJ1-5	-	-	CASSLRGGDQPQHF	TGCGCCAGCAGCTTGAGGGGAGGGGATCAGCCCCAGCATTTT
TRBV6-1	TRBJ2-7	-	TRBD1	CASSEAAQGYSYEQYF	TGTGCCAGCAGTGAAGCCGCACAGGGGTACTCCTACGAGCAGTACTTC
TRBV15	TRBJ2-3	-	TRBD2	CATSREGTSVGTDTQYF	TGTGCCACCAGCAGAGAAGGGACTAGCGTTGGCACAGATACGCAGTATTTT
TRBV7-9	TRBJ2-7	-	TRBD2	CASSRSGTHSYEQYF	TGTGCCAGCAGCCGTAGCGGGACACACTCCTACGAGCAGTACTTC
TRBV7-9	TRBJ2-1	-	TRBD2	CASSLLTSGLYNEQFF	TGTGCCAGCAGCTTGCTTACTAGCGGGCTATACAATGAGCAGTTCTTC
TRBV6-6	TRBJ1-4	-	-	CASSSRGGIGEKLFF	TGTGCCAGCAGTTCCCGGGGGGGGATAGGTGAAAAACTGTTTTTT
TRBV7-7	TRBJ2-1	-	-	CASSLNAGVNEQFF	TGTGCCAGCAGCTTAAACGCAGGGGTAAATGAGCAGTTCTTC
TRBV30	TRBJ2-7	-	-	CACPGQREHYVF	TGTGCCTGCCCCGGACAGCGTGAACACTACGTTTTC
TRBV6-1	TRBJ1-1	-	-	CASKGQGISVAFF	TGTGCCAGCAAGGGGCAGGGAATTTCGGTAGCTTTCTTT
TRBV27	TRBJ2-1	-	-	CASSLQGLSEQFF	TGTGCCAGCAGTTTACAAGGTCTTTCTGAGCAGTTCTTC
TRBV9	TRBJ2-5	-	-	CASSVGGIQETQYF	TGTGCCAGCAGCGTAGGAGGAATCCAAGAGACCCAGTACTTC
TRBV4-1	TRBJ1-5	-	TRBD1	CASSQVKGQNNQPQHF	TGCGCCAGCAGCCAAGTCAAGGGACAGAACAATCAGCCCCAGCATTTT
TRBV6-5	TRBJ2-3	-	-	CASSYSQGKDTQYF	TGTGCCAGCAGTTACTCCCAGGGAAAAGATACGCAGTATTTT
TRBV25-1	TRBJ2-1	-	-	CASSDSVLASYNEQFF	TGTGCCAGCAGTGACTCGGTTCTAGCGAGTTACAATGAGCAGTTCTTC
TRBV6-1	TRBJ1-1	-	-	CASRQTTEAFF	TGTGCCAGCAGGCAGACCACTGAAGCTTTCTTT
TRBV6-5	TRBJ2-7	-	-	CASSSSSYEQYF	TGTGCCAGCAGTAGCAGCTCCTACGAGCAGTACTTC
TRBV18	TRBJ1-1	few	-	CASSPPTGIEAFF	TGTGCCAGCTCACCCCCCACAGGGATAGAAGCTTTCTTT
TRBV6-6	TRBJ2-1	-	-	CASSPDVYNEQFF	TGTGCCAGCAGCCCCGACGTATACAATGAGCAGTTCTTC
TRBV5-6	TRBJ1-2	-	-	CASSVPAGDNYGYTF	TGTGCCAGCAGCGTACCGGCGGGGGATAACTATGGCTACACCTTC
TRBV30	TRBJ1-2	-	TRBD1	CAWSRDRGNYGYTF	TGTGCCTGGAGCAGAGACAGGGGGAACTATGGCTACACCTTC
TRBV7-2	TRBJ2-3	-	-	CASSLALGLSTDTQYF	TGTGCCAGCAGCTTAGCCTTGGGACTTTCCACAGATACGCAGTATTTT
TRBV4-3	TRBJ2-1	-	TRBD2	CASSQESSSGRACGEQFF	TGCGCCAGCAGCCAAGAAAGTAGTAGCGGGAGGGCCTGCGGTGAGCAGTTCTTC
TRBV19	TRBJ1-6	-	-	CASRDNPSSYNSPLHF	TGTGCCAGTAGGGACAACCCGAGCTCCTATAATTCACCCCTCCACTTT
TRBV7-2	TRBJ1-2	-	-	CASSLGVWGGGYTF	TGTGCCAGCAGCTTAGGGGTCTGGGGCGGTGGCTACACCTTC
TRBV2	TRBJ2-7	-	TRBD2	CASSASGGPSYEQYF	TGTGCCAGCAGTGCCAGCGGGGGTCCCTCCTACGAGCAGTACTTC
TRBV6-4	TRBJ1-4	few	TRBD1	CASRIPGQGDPATNEKLFF	TGTGCCAGCAGGATTCCGGGACAGGGGGACCCTGCAACTAATGAAAAACTGTTTTTT
TRBV28	TRBJ1-3	-	-	CASTAGKSGNTIYF	TGTGCCAGCACCGCTGGGAAGTCTGGAAACACCATATATTTT
TRBV5-1	TRBJ1-2	few	TRBD1	CASSLGQGDGYTF	TGCGCCAGCAGCTTGGGCCAGGGGGATGGCTACACCTTC
TRBV29-1	TRBJ2-3	few	TRBD1	CSVETGSGSYTDTQYF	TGCAGCGTTGAGACAGGGTCGGGATCATACACAGATACGCAGTATTTT
TRBV4-3	TRBJ1-5	-	TRBD1	CASSQGGTGPSNQPQHF	TGCGCCAGCAGCCAAGGGGGGACAGGACCTAGCAATCAGCCCCAGCATTTT
TRBV19	TRBJ1-4	few	TRBD1	CASSSQGARGEKLFF	TGTGCCAGTAGTTCCCAGGGGGCGCGGGGTGAAAAACTGTTTTTT
TRBV5-1	TRBJ2-2	-	TRBD2	CASSLGLPGELFF	TGCGCCAGCAGCCTGGGACTACCGGGGGAGCTGTTTTTT
TRBV7-9	TRBJ1-1	-	-	CASSLGGGDTEAFF	TGTGCCAGCAGCTTAGGGGGAGGGGACACTGAAGCTTTCTTT
TRBV5-4	TRBJ2-3	-	-	CASSLDRDTQYF	TGTGCCAGCAGCCTGGACAGAGATACGCAGTATTTT
TRBV25-1	TRBJ2-3	-	TRBD2	CASSEAGGFTDTQYF	TGTGCCAGCAGTGAAGCGGGGGGGTTCACAGATACGCAGTATTTT
TRBV27	TRBJ1-4	-	-	CASSPWGTFNEKLFF	TGTGCCAGCAGCCCGTGGGGGACCTTTAATGAAAAACTGTTTTTT